This TCR beta chain was captured in a study of spatial heterogeneity in lung cancer. For the study at large: The library had UMIs, and each TCR and UMI pair averaged more than ten raw reads. Study-level points and caveats: Relative to follow-up, resection was when ubiquitous expanded tumor TCRs appeared more in blood.

Sample time point: sample taken at primary tumor resection. No cells were sorted before sequencing. The whole RNA sequenced was extracted from tumor, nontumor lung or frozen PBMC. This clonotype was observed at least ten times. What it binds is not known. TCRdb re-analysed the 5' RACE reads in MiXCR, keeping a single row per CDR3 protein. Altogether under 40,000 distinct CDR3 sequences are present, approximately 6.3% being singletons, with the ten largest covering around a tenth. The germline V gene encodes CDR1 ENHRY and CDR2 SYGVKD. V trimming: 3 bases; J trimming: 2 bases; junction bases outside the gene matches: 2. This CDR3 region has 14 residues.

The chain uses TRBV10-3 and TRBJ2-7; 9 positions match TRBD1. The input for sequencing was PBMCs, taken at surgery. The receptor was derived from a male donor with early-stage non-small cell lung cancer. CDR3 nucleotide sequence: TGTGCCATCAGTGAAAGGACAGGGGCCTACGAGCAGTACTTC. It codes for CAISERTGAYEQYF.